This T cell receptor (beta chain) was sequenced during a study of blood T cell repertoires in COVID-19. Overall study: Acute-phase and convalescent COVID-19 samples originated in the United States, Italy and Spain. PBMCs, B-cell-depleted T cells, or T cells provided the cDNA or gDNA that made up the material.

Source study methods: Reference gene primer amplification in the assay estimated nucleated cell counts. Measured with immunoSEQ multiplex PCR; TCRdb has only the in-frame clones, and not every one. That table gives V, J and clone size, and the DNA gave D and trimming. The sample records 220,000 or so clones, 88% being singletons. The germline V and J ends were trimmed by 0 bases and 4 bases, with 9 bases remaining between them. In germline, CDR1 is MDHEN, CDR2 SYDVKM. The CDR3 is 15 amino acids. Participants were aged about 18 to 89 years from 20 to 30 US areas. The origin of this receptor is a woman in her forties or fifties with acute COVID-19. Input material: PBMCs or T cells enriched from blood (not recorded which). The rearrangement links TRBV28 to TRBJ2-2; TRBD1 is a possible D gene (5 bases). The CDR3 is CASSLWQGFTGELFF. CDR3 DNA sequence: TGTGCCAGCAGTTTATGGCAGGGTTTCACCGGGGAGCTGTTTTTT.